The 30 T cell receptor beta chains in this list originate from one sample, sequenced in a study of CXCR3-negative and CXCR3-positive naive CD8 T cells. The study's findings and limits: Hydrophobicity was higher for TRB CDR3s found in CXCR3-positive naive cells than in CXCR3-negative naive cells.

Their target antigens are unknown. The libraries of TRB cDNA were constructed through 5' RACE using UMI labels. TCRdb reanalyzed the 5' RACE reads, giving one entry per CDR3 protein sequence and no DNA. Found here are approximately 100,000 distinct CDR3 sequences; the top ten clones hold approximately 0.4%. The sequenced sample consisted of naive CXCR3+ CD8+ T cells from blood. Subset: CD45RO-CCR7+CD27+CD95- naive CD8+ T cells expressing CXCR3 (TNR3+). The receptors come from a human donor in good health. Some clones in this sample may be carry-over from other donors' samples.

J is TRBJ2-7 and V is TRBV3-1; checking the TCRdb D call of TRBD1 is not possible without DNA. The CDR3 has 13 residues. The germline gives CDR1 LGHDT, CDR2 YNNKEL (reference sequence). CDR3 loop: CASRDTGAYEQYF.

The chain links TRBV5-1 to TRBJ2-1; the TRBD1 assignment by TCRdb is unverifiable without DNA. The CDR3 length is 16 residues. Per germline, CDR1 SGHRS and CDR2 YFSETQ. CDR3 protein: CASSLVGPGIYNEQFF.

The chain links TRBV6-2 or TRBV6-3 to TRBJ1-2; there is no DNA to check the TCRdb D call of TRBD1. Per germline, CDR1 MNHEY and CDR2 SVGEGT. The CDR3 length is 14 residues. The chain's CDR3 is CASSLYPVAYGYTF.

This chain uses TRBV28 with TRBJ2-5. CDR1 MDHEN and CDR2 SYDVKM come from the germline V gene. CDR3 size: 15 residues. The CDR3 is CASSSWGMGQETQYF. Together with reference TRBV28 and TRBJ2-5, the CDR3 gives the full variable domain: DVKVTQSSRYLVKRTGEKVFLECVQDMDHENMFWYRQDPGLGLRLIYFSYDVKMKEKGDIPEGYSVSREKKERFSLILESASTNQTSMYLCASSSWGMGQETQYFGPGTRLLVL.

V and J are TRBV20-1 and TRBJ2-5; TCRdb outputs TRBD1, but without DNA this stays unchecked. Germline V gives CDR1 DFQATT, CDR2 SNEGSKA (reference sequence). The CDR3 covers 19 residues. The CDR3: CSANGPATGRRPTQETQYF.

This chain uses TRBV19 with TRBJ2-1. The CDR3 loop spans 14 amino acids. Germline loops: CDR1 LNHDA, CDR2 SQIVND (reference sequence). This CDR3 reads CASSPADGYNEQFF.

J is TRBJ2-1 and V is TRBV5-4; TCRdb reports TRBD2, a call that lacks DNA to check it against. The germline V gene encodes CDR1 SGHNT and CDR2 YYREEE (reference sequence). The CDR3 consists of 16 residues. This chain's CDR3 is CASSLSLGGRWDEQFF.

V and J are TRBV19 and TRBJ2-7. The germline V gene has CDR1 LNHDA and CDR2 SQIVND (reference sequence). This CDR3 is 13 amino acids long. The CDR3 loop is CASSADLTYEQYF.

This chain connects TRBV5-1 to TRBJ1-5; no DNA is available, so the TRBD1 call from TCRdb remains unchecked. This CDR3 region has 14 residues. CDR1 and CDR2 (germline): SGHRS, YFSETQ. The CDR3 spells CASSFEVGGQPQHF.

The J gene is TRBJ1-1, the V gene TRBV6-1; TCRdb gives TRBD1 as the D gene, but with no DNA this cannot be confirmed. The CDR3 loop spans 13 amino acids. Germline lookup yields CDR1 MNHNS and CDR2 SASEGT. CDR3 sequence reads: CASSVDPDTEAFF.

The rearrangement joins TRBV12-3 or TRBV12-4 to TRBJ2-3; there is no DNA to check the TCRdb D call of TRBD1. The CDR3 is made up of 15 amino acids. CDR3: CASSLAFGARDTQYF.

This sequence joins TRBV7-9 and TRBJ2-5; checking the TCRdb D call of TRBD1 is not possible without DNA. The CDR3 has 16 amino acids. Germline CDR1 reads SEHNR; CDR2 reads FQNEAQ (reference sequence). Here the CDR3 reads CASSSTDREPQETQYF.

The rearrangement uses TRBV13 and TRBJ2-3. The CDR3 covers 15 residues. CDR1 PRHDT and CDR2 FYEKMQ come from the germline V gene (reference sequence). The CDR3 loop reads CASSLGLAATDTQYF.

The chain combines TRBV11-1 with TRBJ2-1; no DNA is available, so the TRBD1 call from TCRdb remains unchecked. The CDR3 loop spans 14 amino acids. CDR1 is SGHAT, CDR2 FQDESV, per germline (reference sequence). CDR3 amino acids: CASSPGTGFYEQFF.

This rearrangement joins TRBV7-9 to TRBJ2-7; TCRdb gives TRBD1 as the D gene, but with no DNA this cannot be confirmed. CDR1 SEHNR and CDR2 FQNEAQ come from the germline V gene (reference sequence). The CDR3 loop spans 16 amino acids. CDR3: CASSPWVTEENYEQYF.

V usage is TRBV7-9 and J usage is TRBJ2-7. The CDR3 runs to 12 residues. Germline V lookup: CDR1 SEHNR, CDR2 FQNEAQ (reference sequence). The CDR3 protein is CASSFPSSEQYF.

V usage is TRBV11-2 and J usage is TRBJ2-1; the TRBD2 assignment by TCRdb is unverifiable without DNA. The CDR3 is 15 amino acids. From germline, CDR1 is SGHAT and CDR2 FQNNGV. The CDR3 protein is CASTPPLSSYNEQFF.

The rearrangement joins TRBV5-1 to TRBJ2-1; TCRdb's D call of TRBD2 is untestable without DNA. Germline V gene lookup returns CDR1 SGHRS and CDR2 YFSETQ. The CDR3 totals 17 residues. The CDR3 sequence is CASSLEASGAPYNEQFF.

The chain carries TRBV11-3 and TRBJ1-2; TCRdb reports TRBD1, a call that lacks DNA to check it against. CDR3 length: 16 amino acids. Germline CDR1 is SGHNT and CDR2 is YENEEA. The CDR3 protein is CASSPIRGFGDYGYTF.

V gene TRBV12-3 or TRBV12-4 combines with J gene TRBJ2-1; the TRBD1 assignment by TCRdb is unverifiable without DNA. CDR3 length: 16 amino acids. The CDR3 here is CASSGAEKGPYNEQFF.

The V call is TRBV20-1, the J call TRBJ2-7. This CDR3 region has 13 residues. Per the germline V gene, CDR1 is DFQATT and CDR2 is SNEGSKA (reference sequence). The CDR3 loop reads CSARVRGLYEQYF.

J is TRBJ2-2 and V is TRBV9; TCRdb's D call of TRBD1 is untestable without DNA. The CDR3 runs to 17 residues. Germline CDR1 SGDLS, CDR2 YYNGEE. This CDR3 reads CASSGYRDRETIGELFF. Drawing the rest from reference TRBV9 and TRBJ2-2, the complete variable domain is DSGVTQTPKHLITATGQRVTLRCSPRSGDLSVYWYQQSLDQGLQFLIQYYNGEERAKGNILERFSAQQFPDLHSELNLSSLELGDSALYFCASSGYRDRETIGELFFGEGSRLTVL.

CDR3: CASSLWSSGNEQFF. This sequence joins TRBV28 and TRBJ2-1; no DNA is available, so the TRBD2 call from TCRdb remains unchecked. CDR3 length: 14 residues. The germline gives CDR1 MDHEN, CDR2 SYDVKM.

This chain uses TRBV12-3 or TRBV12-4 with TRBJ2-7. The CDR3 runs 14 residues. CDR3 region: CASSPDGYSYEQYF.

The chain couples TRBV10-3 to TRBJ2-3; with no DNA, the TCRdb D assignment of TRBD1 cannot be verified. From germline, CDR1 is ENHRY and CDR2 SYGVKD. The CDR3 has 16 residues. CDR3 sequence: CAISELEGGSTDTQYF.

The chain links TRBV6-4 to TRBJ2-7; the D call of TRBD1 rests on TCRdb alone, since no DNA is present to check it. This CDR3 comprises 20 residues. Germline V lookup: CDR1 MRHNA, CDR2 SNTAGT. CDR3 residues: CASSDPAGMDEEESTYEQYF.

This chain uses TRBV29-1 with TRBJ2-1; without DNA, the TCRdb call of TRBD1 cannot be checked. CDR3 length: 17 residues. CDR1 is SQVTM and CDR2 is ANQGSEA in the germline V gene. CDR3: CSALLPGQELAALGQFF.

The gene calls are TRBV12-3 or TRBV12-4 and TRBJ2-1; absent DNA, TCRdb's TRBD1 call cannot be checked. The CDR3 is 16 amino acids. Here the CDR3 reads CASTPTGEHSYNEQFF.

This rearrangement joins TRBV29-1 to TRBJ1-2; TCRdb indicates TRBD1, and absent DNA this call remains unverified. The CDR3 has 12 amino acids. The germline V gene has CDR1 SQVTM and CDR2 ANQGSEA. The CDR3 region is CSVPGVPYGYTF.

The chain couples TRBV27 to TRBJ1-1. CDR3 length equals 14 residues. Germline CDR1 and CDR2: MNHEY and SMNVEV (reference sequence). CDR3 residues: CASSLIQANTEAFF.